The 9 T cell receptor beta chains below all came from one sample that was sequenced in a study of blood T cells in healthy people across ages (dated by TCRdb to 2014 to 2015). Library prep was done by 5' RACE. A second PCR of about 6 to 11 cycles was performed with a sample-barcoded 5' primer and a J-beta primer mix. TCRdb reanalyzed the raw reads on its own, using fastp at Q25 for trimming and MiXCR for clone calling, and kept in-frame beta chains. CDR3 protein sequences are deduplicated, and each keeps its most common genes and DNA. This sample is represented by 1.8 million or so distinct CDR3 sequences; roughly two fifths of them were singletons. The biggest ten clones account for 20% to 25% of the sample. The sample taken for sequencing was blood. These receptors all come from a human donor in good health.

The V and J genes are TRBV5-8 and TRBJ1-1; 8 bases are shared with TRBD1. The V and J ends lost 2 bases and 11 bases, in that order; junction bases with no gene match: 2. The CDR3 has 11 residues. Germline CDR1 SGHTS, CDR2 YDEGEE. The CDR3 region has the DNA TGTGCCAGCAGCTTCGGGACAGGCGCTTTCTTT. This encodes CASSFGTGAFF.

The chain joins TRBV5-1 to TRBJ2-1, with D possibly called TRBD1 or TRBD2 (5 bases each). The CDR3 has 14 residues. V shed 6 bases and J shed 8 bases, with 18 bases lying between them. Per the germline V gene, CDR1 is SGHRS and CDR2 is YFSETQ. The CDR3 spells CASMSGQGDDEQFF. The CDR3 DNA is TGCGCCAGCATGTCAGGACAAGGGGACGATGAGCAGTTCTTC.

The CDR3 coding sequence is TGTGCCAGCAGCTTAGCGCGTGAGACAGATACGCAGTATTTT. Translating gives CASSLARETDTQYF. This chain uses TRBV7-9 with TRBJ2-3; D is uncertain. Deletions cut 0 bases from V and 3 bases from J, with 7 bases between. Germline V gene lookup returns CDR1 SEHNR and CDR2 FQNEAQ (reference sequence). The CDR3 is 14 residues long.

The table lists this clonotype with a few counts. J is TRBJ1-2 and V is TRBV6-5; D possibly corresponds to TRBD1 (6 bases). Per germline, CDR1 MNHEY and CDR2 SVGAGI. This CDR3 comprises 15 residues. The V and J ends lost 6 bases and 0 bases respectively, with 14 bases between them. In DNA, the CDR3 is TGTGCCAGCAGCAGGGGTGGGGACGCTAACTATGGCTACACCTTC. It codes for CASSRGGDANYGYTF.

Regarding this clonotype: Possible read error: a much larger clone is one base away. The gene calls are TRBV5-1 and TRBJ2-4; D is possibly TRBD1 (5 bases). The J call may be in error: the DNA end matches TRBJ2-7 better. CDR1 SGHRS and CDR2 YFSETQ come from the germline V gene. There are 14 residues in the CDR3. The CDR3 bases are TGCGCCAGCAGCTTCAGGGATTTAGGCTACGAGCAGTACTTC. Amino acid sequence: CASSFRDLGYEQYF.

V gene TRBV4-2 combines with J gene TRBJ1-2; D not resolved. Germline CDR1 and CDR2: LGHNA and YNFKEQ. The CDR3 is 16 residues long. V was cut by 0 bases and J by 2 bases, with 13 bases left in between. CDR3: CASSQDKYLANYGYTF. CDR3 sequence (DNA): TGTGCCAGCAGCCAAGATAAATATTTGGCGAACTATGGCTACACCTTC.

For the CDR3, the DNA is TGTGCCAGCAGCTTATTAGGGAGCGGGGTGAATGAGCAGTACTTC. Its protein is CASSLLGSGVNEQYF. The chain uses TRBV7-9 and TRBJ2-1, with 7 bases aligning to TRBD2. The J call could be wrong; TRBJ2-7 is a better fit for the DNA end. Per germline, CDR1 SEHNR and CDR2 FQNEAQ (reference sequence). This CDR3 is built from 15 residues.

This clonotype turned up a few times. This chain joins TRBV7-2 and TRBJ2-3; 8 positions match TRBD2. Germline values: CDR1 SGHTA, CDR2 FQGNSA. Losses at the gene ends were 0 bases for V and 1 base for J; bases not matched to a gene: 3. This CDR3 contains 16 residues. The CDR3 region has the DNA TGTGCCAGCAGCTTAGCTAGCGGGGTGCGCACAGATACGCAGTATTTT. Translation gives CASSLASGVRTDTQYF.

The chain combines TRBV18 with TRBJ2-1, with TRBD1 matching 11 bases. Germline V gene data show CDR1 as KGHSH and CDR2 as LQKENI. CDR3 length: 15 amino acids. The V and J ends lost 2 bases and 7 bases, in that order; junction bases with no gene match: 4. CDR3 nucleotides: TGTGCCAGCTCACCATCCGGGACAGGGGGAAATGAGCAGTTCTTC. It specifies CASSPSGTGGNEQFF.